These 3 T cell receptor beta chains came from one sample sequenced in a study of human T cells and chemical hapten exposure. Time point of the sample: patch test 3, about 24 weeks after DPC sensitization. Stated treatment: therapeutic diphenylcyclopropenone sensitization with weekly scalp DPC. MiXCR, run by TCRdb on the RACE reads, gives a single entry per CDR3 protein. This repertoire shows 150,000 to 200,000 distinct CDR3 sequences, about 27% found once; its top ten account for roughly 2%. The material sequenced was whole blood, taken in connection with sensitization to the hapten diphenylcyclopropenone (DPC). The source of these receptors is a woman aged 18-29 years with alopecia areata. Some clones in this sample may be carry-over from other donors' samples.

The chain is built from TRBV20-1 and TRBJ2-1, with 9 nucleotides matching TRBD1. The germline gives CDR1 DFQATT, CDR2 SNEGSKA (reference sequence). V lost 0 bases to trimming and J lost 10 bases; unmatched junction nucleotides: 7. The CDR3 totals 14 residues. DNA of the CDR3: TGCAGTGCTAGAGATGCACAGGGGGCGAAGGAGCAGTTCTTC. It translates to CSARDAQGAKEQFF.

This clonotype was seen a few times. The chain links TRBV20-1 to TRBJ1-2; D remains ambiguous. Germline assignment: CDR1 DFQATT and CDR2 SNEGSKA (reference sequence). The length of the CDR3 is 13 residues. With 0 bases removed from V and 3 bases from J, the gap between germline ends came to 8 bases. The CDR3 region has the DNA TGCAGTGCTAGAGAGGGTAGGGACTATGGCTACACCTTC. Translation gives CSAREGRDYGYTF.

The CDR3 sequence: CSARDPGTSDNTGELFF. CDR3 nucleotides: TGCAGTGCTAGAGATCCCGGGACTAGCGACAACACCGGGGAGCTGTTTTTT. The gene calls are TRBV20-1 and TRBJ2-2, with 10 bases that match TRBD2. There are 17 residues in the CDR3. The germline CDR1 and CDR2 sequences are DFQATT and SNEGSKA (reference sequence). J gave up 2 bases and V 0 bases, and 6 bases lay outside the gene matches.